The present TCR beta chain was sequenced within a study of cytomegalovirus exposure and HLA in healthy donors. Study outcomes and limitations: Across donors, most TCRs were seen rarely, yet some public ones were widespread. Presence/absence analyses supposed approximately even sequencing depth among donors.

J gave up 7 bases and V 9 bases, and 11 bases lay outside the gene matches. CDR1 LNHDA and CDR2 SQIVND come from the germline V gene (reference sequence). This CDR3 comprises 14 residues. Concerning this clone itself: Its cognate antigen is unknown.

PCR used 60 Vbeta primers and 13 Jbeta primers. Some clones are missing from TCRdb's copy, which holds only in-frame ones; the method was immunoSEQ multiplex PCR. The sample has about 160,000 clones; more than 65% are singletons. The chain carries TRBV19 and TRBJ1-4; 7 bases are a match to TRBD1. Sequenced: PBMCs. This clonotype was obtained from a middle-aged man in good health and CMV-seropositive. The CDR3: CASLNRDSTEKLFF. CDR3 DNA: TGTGCCAGCTTGAACCGGGACAGTACTGAAAAACTGTTTTTT. Full variable domain (remainder filled in from reference TRBV19 and TRBJ1-4): DGGITQSPKYLFRKEGQNVTLSCEQNLNHDAMYWYRQDPGQGLRLIYYSQIVNDFQKGDIAEGYSVSREKKESFPLTVTSAQKNPTAFYLCASLNRDSTEKLFFGSGTQLSVL.